The 22 T cell receptor beta chains below were found in one sample sequenced in a study of human T cells and chemical hapten exposure. TCRdb reanalysed the RACE reads using MiXCR and keeps one entry per CDR3 protein. The table lists tens of thousands of distinct CDR3 sequences, approximately 12% of them singletons, with approximately 3.7% in the top ten. The time point here: patch test 1, 2 weeks after DPC sensitization. The treatment denotes: therapeutic diphenylcyclopropenone sensitization with weekly scalp DPC. Sequenced here: whole blood, sampled in connection with sensitization to the hapten diphenylcyclopropenone (DPC). Source of these receptors: a woman in her sixties or seventies with alopecia areata. Some clones in this sample may be carry-over from other donors' samples.

The genes are TRBV14 and TRBJ2-7, with D possibly TRBD1 on 7 matching bases. V was clipped by 4 bases and J by 5 bases, with 12 bases between them. This CDR3 region has 13 residues. Germline values: CDR1 SGHDN, CDR2 FVKESK. CDR3 in DNA: TGTGCCAGCAGCCCGCTCAGGGGGGACGAGCAGTACTTC. Translating it yields CASSPLRGDEQYF.

The rearrangement links TRBV5-4 to TRBJ1-1; TRBD1 agrees at 7 bases. The V segment lost 4 bases and the J segment 0 bases; nucleotides outside the gene matches: 6. This CDR3 contains 15 residues. From germline, CDR1 is SGHNT and CDR2 YYREEE (reference sequence). The chain's CDR3 is CASSAYRGLNTEAFF. The CDR3 coding sequence is TGTGCCAGCAGCGCCTACAGGGGTCTGAACACTGAAGCTTTCTTT.

This clonotype turned up a few times. The chain has TRBV6-5 and TRBJ1-1; D uncertain. Germline V CDR1 and CDR2: MNHEY, SVGAGI. This CDR3 region has 16 residues. Trimming removed 4 bases at V and 3 bases at J, with 18 bases between. CDR3 protein: CASSSSPGGLYTEAFF. The CDR3, as DNA: TGTGCCAGCAGTTCGTCCCCGGGAGGACTGTACACTGAAGCTTTCTTT.

The CDR3 DNA follows: TGTGCCAGCAGCTTAACCGGGACAGGGTCCTCCTACAATGAGCAGTTCTTC. This codes for CASSLTGTGSSYNEQFF. The chain has TRBV9 and TRBJ2-1; 9 positions match TRBD1. Looked up from germline, CDR1 is SGDLS and CDR2 is YYNGEE. The CDR3 extends over 17 amino acids. With V trimmed by 4 bases and J by 0 bases, 8 bases remained unmatched.

Only a few counts were recorded for this clonotype. The chain links TRBV12-3 or TRBV12-4 to TRBJ1-2; weak D call: TRBD1 (6 bases). Trimming took off 6 bases at V and 6 bases at J, with 14 bases between the two ends. The CDR3 consists of 13 residues. The CDR3: CASSQQGWNGYTF. The CDR3, as DNA: TGTGCCAGCAGCCAACAGGGTTGGAATGGCTACACCTTC.

This clonotype was seen ten or more times. The chain carries TRBV27 and TRBJ2-1; D gene uncertain. CDR1 and CDR2 (germline): MNHEY, SMNVEV (reference sequence). The CDR3 loop spans 13 amino acids. The V end was cut by 6 bases, the J end by 9 bases, with 15 bases between. The CDR3 region is CASSPKPLGEQFF. The CDR3 bases are TGTGCCAGCAGCCCAAAACCCCTAGGTGAGCAGTTCTTC.

The chain couples TRBV5-1 to TRBJ2-2, with D perhaps being TRBD1 or TRBD2 (5 bases each). The CDR3 consists of 16 residues. Trimming shortened V by 0 bases and J by 0 bases, and 9 bases separated the two germline ends. Looked up from germline, CDR1 is SGHRS and CDR2 is YFSETQ. The CDR3 loop is CASSLVLGANTGELFF. Written as DNA, the CDR3 is TGCGCCAGCAGCTTGGTCTTGGGGGCGAACACCGGGGAGCTGTTTTTT.

The sample holds a few counts of this clonotype. The gene calls are TRBV2 and TRBJ1-5, with D perhaps matching TRBD1 (5 bases). The CDR3 consists of 15 residues. Trimming took off 5 bases at V and 0 bases at J, with 11 bases between the two ends. From germline, CDR1 is SNHLY and CDR2 FYNNEI. CDR3 coding DNA: TGTGCCAGCAGTTATGGACAAAATAGCAATCAGCCCCAGCATTTT. Translation: CASSYGQNSNQPQHF.

This clonotype came up many times. The chain combines TRBV12-3 or TRBV12-4 with TRBJ2-3, with D perhaps TRBD2 (7 bases). CDR3 length equals 16 residues. Trimming took off 5 bases at V and 4 bases at J, with 19 bases between the two ends. CDR3 sequence reads: CASSPQARGGADTQYF. In nucleotides, the CDR3 is TGTGCCAGCAGTCCCCAAGCCCGCGGGGGCGCAGATACGCAGTATTTT.

This chain joins TRBV29-1 and TRBJ1-1, with 8 positions matching TRBD1. Germline V CDR1 and CDR2: SQVTM, ANQGSEA. The CDR3 is 12 amino acids. The ends lost 7 bases at V and 6 bases at J; junction bases unmatched: 7. The CDR3 region is CSATGDLSEAFF. CDR3 in DNA: TGCAGCGCGACAGGGGATCTTTCTGAAGCTTTCTTT.

Here the CDR3 DNA reads TGTGCCAGCAGCCAAGAAGGGGCTGCCTATGGCTACACCTTC. This gives the protein CASSQEGAAYGYTF. The V gene is TRBV3-1, the J gene TRBJ1-2; tentatively, D is TRBD1 (5 bases). With 0 bases removed from V and 4 bases from J, the gap between germline ends came to 9 bases. This CDR3 comprises 14 residues. Germline V gives CDR1 LGHDT, CDR2 YNNKEL (reference sequence).

This clonotype has only a few counts. The J gene is TRBJ2-5, the V gene TRBV5-4, with 8 bases identical to TRBD2. Germline V gene sequence: CDR1 SGHNT, CDR2 YYREEE (reference sequence). The CDR3 sequence is 14 residues long. The J segment lost 1 base and the V segment lost 1 base, leaving 0 bases of the junction unmatched. The CDR3 DNA reads TGTGCCAGCAGCTTGCGGGGGGGCCAAGAGACCCAGTACTTC. Encoded protein: CASSLRGGQETQYF.

This clonotype was seen repeatedly, ten times or more. This rearrangement joins TRBV2 to TRBJ1-5; 9 bases match TRBD1. This CDR3 has 15 amino acids. Germline CDR1 reads SNHLY; CDR2 reads FYNNEI. The V segment lost 6 bases and the J segment 6 bases; nucleotides outside the gene matches: 9. This chain's CDR3 is CASRTGGGKGQPQHF. CDR3 in DNA: TGTGCCAGCAGAACAGGGGGCGGAAAGGGTCAGCCCCAGCATTTT.

The rearrangement uses TRBV15 and TRBJ2-1, with 9 bases that match TRBD2. Per germline, CDR1 LNHNV and CDR2 YYDKDF (reference sequence). The CDR3 extends over 15 amino acids. V shed 1 base, J shed 9 bases, and the junction held 7 bases outside the gene matches. The DNA of the CDR3 is TGTGCCACCAGCAGAGGAAATAGCGGGGGCGGTGAGCAGTTCTTC. It translates to CATSRGNSGGGEQFF.

V gene TRBV7-6 combines with J gene TRBJ1-2; D perhaps matches TRBD1 (5 bases). The CDR3 spans 15 residues. CDR1 and CDR2 from the germline V gene are SGHVS and FNYEAQ. V was pared by 5 bases and J by 4 bases, with 17 bases between. The CDR3 region is CASSLTGGASYGYTF. The CDR3 nucleotides read TGTGCCAGCAGCCTTACCGGGGGTGCGAGCTATGGCTACACCTTC.

This clonotype was counted many times. The V call is TRBV7-2, the J call TRBJ2-4, with TRBD2 identical over 8 bases. The V and J ends lost 3 bases and 9 bases, in that order; junction bases with no gene match: 7. The germline CDR1 and CDR2 sequences are SGHTA and FQGNSA. This CDR3 comprises 14 residues. Here the CDR3 reads CASSLGLDFGIQYF. In DNA form, the CDR3 reads TGTGCCAGCAGCTTGGGACTAGATTTTGGCATTCAGTACTTC.

This clonotype was recorded at least ten times. The chain carries TRBV28 and TRBJ2-7; D remains unclear. The CDR3 has 11 amino acids. The germline gives CDR1 MDHEN, CDR2 SYDVKM. Deletions cut 8 bases from V and 4 bases from J, with 9 bases between. The DNA for the CDR3 is TGTGCCAGCGGATCTGGATACGAGCAGTACTTC. This codes for CASGSGYEQYF.

This clonotype came up a few times. This chain joins TRBV29-1 and TRBJ1-4, with D unresolved. Trimming removed 5 bases from V and 5 bases from J, with 15 bases in between. Germline CDR1 SQVTM, CDR2 ANQGSEA. CDR3 length: 14 amino acids. The chain's CDR3 is CSVHEGMGNEKLFF. In DNA, the CDR3 is TGCAGCGTTCACGAAGGGATGGGGAATGAAAAACTGTTTTTT.

The chain links TRBV6-5 to TRBJ1-6; 9 bases are a match to TRBD1. Per germline, CDR1 MNHEY and CDR2 SVGAGI. Trimming removed 2 bases from V and 4 bases from J; junction bases left unmatched: 6. This CDR3 contains 17 residues. The CDR3 reads CASSYPSTGGYNSPLHF. The CDR3 DNA reads as TGTGCCAGCAGTTACCCATCGACAGGGGGATATAATTCACCCCTCCACTTT.

The V call is TRBV6-1, the J call TRBJ2-1; 13 bases align to TRBD2. Per germline, CDR1 MNHNS and CDR2 SASEGT. This CDR3 is built from 16 residues. Trimming took 6 bases from V and 4 from J; bases not matched to a gene: 6. The CDR3 DNA sequence: TGTGCCAGCAGCACTAGCGGGGGGGTAGCATACAATGAGCAGTTCTTC. This sequence encodes CASSTSGGVAYNEQFF.

J is TRBJ2-5 and V is TRBV20-1; 12 nucleotides match TRBD2. Trimming at V came to 6 bases and at J to 0 bases, leaving 5 bases not matched to a gene. Looked up from germline, CDR1 is DFQATT and CDR2 is SNEGSKA (reference sequence). The CDR3 covers 15 residues. CDR3 sequence reads: CSAPTSGGHQETQYF. The CDR3 nucleotides read TGCAGTGCACCCACTAGCGGGGGGCACCAAGAGACCCAGTACTTC.

This clonotype was detected a few times. The V call is TRBV6-6, the J call TRBJ1-3; 7 positions match TRBD1. Trimming cost V 6 bases and J 0 bases; bases outside gene matches: 5. Per the germline V gene, CDR1 is MNHNY and CDR2 is SVGAGI (reference sequence). This CDR3 has 15 residues. As DNA, the CDR3 is TGTGCCAGCAGGCCAGGGACAGCCTCTGGAAACACCATATATTTT. Its translation: CASRPGTASGNTIYF.